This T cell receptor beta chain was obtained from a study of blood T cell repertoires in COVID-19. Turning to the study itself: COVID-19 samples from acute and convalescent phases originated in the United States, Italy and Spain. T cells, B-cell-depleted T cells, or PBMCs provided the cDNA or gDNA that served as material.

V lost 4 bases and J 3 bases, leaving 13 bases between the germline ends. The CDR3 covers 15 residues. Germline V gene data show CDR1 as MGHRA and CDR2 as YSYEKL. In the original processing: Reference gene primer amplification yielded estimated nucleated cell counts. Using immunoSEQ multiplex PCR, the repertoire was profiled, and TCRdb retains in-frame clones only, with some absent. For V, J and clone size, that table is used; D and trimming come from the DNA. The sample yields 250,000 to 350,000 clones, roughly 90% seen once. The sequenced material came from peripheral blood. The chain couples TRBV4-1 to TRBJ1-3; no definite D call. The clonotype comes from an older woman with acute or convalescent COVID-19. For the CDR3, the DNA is TGCGCCAGCAGCCGCGAGGCCGTCTTTGGAAACACCATATATTTT. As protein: CASSREAVFGNTIYF.